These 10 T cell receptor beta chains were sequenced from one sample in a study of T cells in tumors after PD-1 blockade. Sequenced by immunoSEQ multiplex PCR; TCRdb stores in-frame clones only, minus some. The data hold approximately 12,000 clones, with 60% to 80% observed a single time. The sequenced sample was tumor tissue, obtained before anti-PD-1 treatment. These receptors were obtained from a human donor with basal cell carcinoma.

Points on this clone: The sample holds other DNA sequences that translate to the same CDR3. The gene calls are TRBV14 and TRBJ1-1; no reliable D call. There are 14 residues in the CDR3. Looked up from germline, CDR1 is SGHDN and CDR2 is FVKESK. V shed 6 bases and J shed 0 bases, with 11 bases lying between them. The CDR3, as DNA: TGTGCCAGCAGTCCACCGGGGATGAACACTGAAGCTTTCTTT. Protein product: CASSPPGMNTEAFF. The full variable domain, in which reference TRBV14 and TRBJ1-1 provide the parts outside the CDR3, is EAGVTQFPSHSVIEKGQTVTLRCDPISGHDNLYWYRRVMGKEIKFLLHFVKESKQDESGMPNNRFLAERTGGTYSTLKVQPAELEDSGVYFCASSPPGMNTEAFFGQGTRLTVV.

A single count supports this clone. The CDR3 sequence: CASSSRGDLSVSYNEQFF. CDR3 nucleotide sequence: TGTGCCAGTAGTTCAAGGGGGGATCTCTCCGTCTCCTACAATGAGCAGTTCTTC. V gene TRBV19 combines with J gene TRBJ2-1, with D tentatively TRBD1 or TRBD2 (6 bases each). In germline, CDR1 is LNHDA, CDR2 SQIVND (reference sequence). The V end lost 5 bases, the J end lost 0 bases, and 20 bases lay between the germline ends. This CDR3 has 18 residues.

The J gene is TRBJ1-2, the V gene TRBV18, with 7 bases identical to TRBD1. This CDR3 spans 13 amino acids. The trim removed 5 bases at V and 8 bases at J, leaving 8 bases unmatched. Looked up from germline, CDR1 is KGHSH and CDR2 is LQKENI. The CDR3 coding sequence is TGTGCCAGCTCAGCAGACAGGGTCGAAGGCTACACCTTC. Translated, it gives CASSADRVEGYTF.

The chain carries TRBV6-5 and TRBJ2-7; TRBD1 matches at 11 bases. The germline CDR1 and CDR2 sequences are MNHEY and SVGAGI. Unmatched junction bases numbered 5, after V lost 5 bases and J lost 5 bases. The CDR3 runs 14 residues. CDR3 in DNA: TGTGCCAGCAGTCGGGACAGGGGGAGCGACGAGCAGTACTTC. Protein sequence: CASSRDRGSDEQYF.

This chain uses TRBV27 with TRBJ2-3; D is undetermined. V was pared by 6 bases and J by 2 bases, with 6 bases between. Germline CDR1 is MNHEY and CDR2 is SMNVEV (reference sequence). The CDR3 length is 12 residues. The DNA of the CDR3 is TGTGCCAGCAGCCCCAACACAGATACGCAGTATTTT. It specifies CASSPNTDTQYF.

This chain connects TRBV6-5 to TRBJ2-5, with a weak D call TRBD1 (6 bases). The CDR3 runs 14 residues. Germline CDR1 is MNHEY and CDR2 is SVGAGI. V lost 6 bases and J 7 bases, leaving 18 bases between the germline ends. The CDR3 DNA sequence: TGTGCCAGCAGAAATAGCGCAGGGGATGGGACCCAGTACTTC. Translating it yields CASRNSAGDGTQYF.

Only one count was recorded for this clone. CDR3 sequence reads: CASLRGGVTEAFF. The CDR3 DNA reads TGTGCCAGCCTCAGGGGGGGCGTCACTGAAGCTTTCTTT. The chain couples TRBV28 to TRBJ1-1, with 7 bases fitting TRBD1. Germline CDR1 and CDR2: MDHEN and SYDVKM. Losses at the gene ends were 8 bases for V and 4 bases for J; bases not matched to a gene: 7. The CDR3 totals 13 residues.

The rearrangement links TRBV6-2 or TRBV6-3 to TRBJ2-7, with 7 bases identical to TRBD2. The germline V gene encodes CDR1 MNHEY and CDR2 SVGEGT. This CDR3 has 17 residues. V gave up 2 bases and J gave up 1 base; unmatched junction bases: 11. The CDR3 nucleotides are TGTGCCAGCAGTTACCGGGGTGCTAGCGGAGATTCCTACGAGCAGTACTTC. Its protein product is CASSYRGASGDSYEQYF.

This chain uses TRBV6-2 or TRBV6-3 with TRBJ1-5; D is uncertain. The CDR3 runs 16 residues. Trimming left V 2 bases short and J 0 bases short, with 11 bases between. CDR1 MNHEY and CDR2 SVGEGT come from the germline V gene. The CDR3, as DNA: TGTGCCAGCAGTTACGGTACCGATTATAGCAATCAGCCCCAGCATTTT. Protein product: CASSYGTDYSNQPQHF.

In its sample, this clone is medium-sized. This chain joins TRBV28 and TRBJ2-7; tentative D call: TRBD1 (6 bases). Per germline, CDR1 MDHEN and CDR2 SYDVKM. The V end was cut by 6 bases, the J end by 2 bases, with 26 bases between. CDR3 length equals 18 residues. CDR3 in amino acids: CASRGTQGVTAMTYEQYF. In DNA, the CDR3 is TGTGCCAGCAGGGGGACACAGGGAGTCACCGCAATGACCTACGAGCAGTACTTC.